These 11 T cell receptor beta chains share one sample of origin, sequenced in a study of cytomegalovirus exposure and HLA in healthy donors. 13 Jbeta primers and 60 Vbeta primers were used for the PCR. Profiling relied on immunoSEQ multiplex PCR, and the TCRdb table lists in-frame clones only, not all of them. The sample records about 67,000 clones, 75% to 90% being singletons. The source material was PBMCs. These receptors were taken from a woman aged 25 to 45 in good health and CMV-seropositive.

The chain is built from TRBV5-4 and TRBJ2-5; 8 bases align to TRBD1. The V and J ends lost 3 bases and 4 bases, in that order; junction bases with no gene match: 5. CDR1 is SGHNT and CDR2 is YYREEE in the germline V gene (reference sequence). This CDR3 contains 14 residues. In nucleotides, the CDR3 is TGTGCCAGCAGCTCGACAGGGGCGGCAGAGACCCAGTACTTC. Amino acid sequence: CASSSTGAAETQYF.

The genes are TRBV4-2 and TRBJ2-1, with 7 bases lining up with TRBD2. Germline assignment: CDR1 LGHNA and CDR2 YNFKEQ. This CDR3 has 16 amino acids. Trimming took 0 bases from V and 2 from J; bases not matched to a gene: 4. The CDR3 spells CASSQDLAGAYNEQFF. Written as DNA, the CDR3 is TGTGCCAGCAGCCAAGATTTGGCGGGAGCCTACAATGAGCAGTTCTTC.

This chain joins TRBV10-3 and TRBJ1-3; unclear D gene. Germline V gene sequence: CDR1 ENHRY, CDR2 SYGVKD. The CDR3 contains 14 residues. Trimming removed 4 bases at V and 1 base at J, with 8 bases between. As DNA, the CDR3 is TGTGCCATCAGTGTCGGCAGGTCTGGAAACACCATATATTTT. Amino acid sequence: CAISVGRSGNTIYF.

This CDR3 is CASSQWDRTGELFF. The CDR3 nucleotides are TGTGCCAGCTCACAATGGGACAGAACCGGGGAGCTGTTTTTT. J is TRBJ2-2 and V is TRBV18; 7 bases align to TRBD1. V shed 4 bases and J 5 bases; nucleotides not matched to a gene: 4. CDR1 is KGHSH, CDR2 LQKENI, per germline. The CDR3 contains 14 residues.

The chain is built from TRBV27 and TRBJ1-6; maybe TRBD1 (5 bases). The CDR3 contains 14 residues. The V gene lost 7 bases and the J gene lost 7 bases, with 14 bases spanning the gap. The germline CDR1 and CDR2 sequences are MNHEY and SMNVEV (reference sequence). This CDR3 reads CASTLHRGNSPLHF. DNA for the CDR3: TGTGCCAGCACCTTACATAGGGGAAATTCACCCCTCCACTTT.

The V and J genes are TRBV7-8 and TRBJ1-1; D is undetermined. V lost 1 base and J 5 bases, leaving 11 bases between the germline ends. Per the germline V gene, CDR1 is SGHVS and CDR2 is FQNEAQ. This CDR3 has 14 amino acids. The CDR3 loop is CASSLGGYRTEAFF. CDR3 sequence (DNA): TGTGCCAGCAGCTTAGGAGGGTATAGGACTGAAGCTTTCTTT.

The chain couples TRBV4-2 to TRBJ2-7; the D is unclear. Trimming took off 2 bases at V and 5 bases at J, with 16 bases between the two ends. This CDR3 comprises 15 residues. Germline assignment: CDR1 LGHNA and CDR2 YNFKEQ. DNA for the CDR3: TGTGCCAGCAGCCAATTCCGGGTGGCTAGTAACGAGCAGTACTTC. This gives the protein CASSQFRVASNEQYF.

This chain connects TRBV5-4 to TRBJ2-1; the D is unclear. This CDR3 spans 13 amino acids. Germline CDR1 and CDR2: SGHNT and YYREEE (reference sequence). V shed 5 bases and J shed 0 bases, with 6 bases lying between them. CDR3 DNA: TGTGCCAGCAGGGAGAGCTCCTACAATGAGCAGTTCTTC. Translating gives CASRESSYNEQFF.

The genes are TRBV5-8 and TRBJ1-2; weak D call: TRBD1 (5 bases). Germline CDR1 SGHTS, CDR2 YDEGEE. Trimming left V 1 base short and J 4 bases short, with 8 bases between. The CDR3 is 13 amino acids. The CDR3 spells CASSLPGGYGYTF. In DNA, the CDR3 is TGTGCCAGCAGCTTGCCGGGGGGCTATGGCTACACCTTC.

The genes are TRBV2 and TRBJ2-3; 10 bases align to TRBD2. CDR1 is SNHLY, CDR2 FYNNEI, per germline. This CDR3 is 15 amino acids long. The J segment lost 4 bases and the V segment lost 6 bases, leaving 7 bases of the junction unmatched. The CDR3 here is CASRSTSGIPDTQYF. In DNA, the CDR3 is TGTGCCAGCAGGTCAACTAGCGGGATCCCAGATACGCAGTATTTT.

V gene TRBV27 combines with J gene TRBJ1-6, with D possibly matching TRBD1 (5 bases). The CDR3 is made up of 15 amino acids. CDR1 and CDR2 from the germline V gene are MNHEY and SMNVEV (reference sequence). V was trimmed by 5 bases and J by 7 bases, leaving 15 bases between them. The CDR3 region has the DNA TGTGCCAGCAGTGTCCAGGGATCGACGAATTCACCCCTCCACTTT. Encoded protein: CASSVQGSTNSPLHF.